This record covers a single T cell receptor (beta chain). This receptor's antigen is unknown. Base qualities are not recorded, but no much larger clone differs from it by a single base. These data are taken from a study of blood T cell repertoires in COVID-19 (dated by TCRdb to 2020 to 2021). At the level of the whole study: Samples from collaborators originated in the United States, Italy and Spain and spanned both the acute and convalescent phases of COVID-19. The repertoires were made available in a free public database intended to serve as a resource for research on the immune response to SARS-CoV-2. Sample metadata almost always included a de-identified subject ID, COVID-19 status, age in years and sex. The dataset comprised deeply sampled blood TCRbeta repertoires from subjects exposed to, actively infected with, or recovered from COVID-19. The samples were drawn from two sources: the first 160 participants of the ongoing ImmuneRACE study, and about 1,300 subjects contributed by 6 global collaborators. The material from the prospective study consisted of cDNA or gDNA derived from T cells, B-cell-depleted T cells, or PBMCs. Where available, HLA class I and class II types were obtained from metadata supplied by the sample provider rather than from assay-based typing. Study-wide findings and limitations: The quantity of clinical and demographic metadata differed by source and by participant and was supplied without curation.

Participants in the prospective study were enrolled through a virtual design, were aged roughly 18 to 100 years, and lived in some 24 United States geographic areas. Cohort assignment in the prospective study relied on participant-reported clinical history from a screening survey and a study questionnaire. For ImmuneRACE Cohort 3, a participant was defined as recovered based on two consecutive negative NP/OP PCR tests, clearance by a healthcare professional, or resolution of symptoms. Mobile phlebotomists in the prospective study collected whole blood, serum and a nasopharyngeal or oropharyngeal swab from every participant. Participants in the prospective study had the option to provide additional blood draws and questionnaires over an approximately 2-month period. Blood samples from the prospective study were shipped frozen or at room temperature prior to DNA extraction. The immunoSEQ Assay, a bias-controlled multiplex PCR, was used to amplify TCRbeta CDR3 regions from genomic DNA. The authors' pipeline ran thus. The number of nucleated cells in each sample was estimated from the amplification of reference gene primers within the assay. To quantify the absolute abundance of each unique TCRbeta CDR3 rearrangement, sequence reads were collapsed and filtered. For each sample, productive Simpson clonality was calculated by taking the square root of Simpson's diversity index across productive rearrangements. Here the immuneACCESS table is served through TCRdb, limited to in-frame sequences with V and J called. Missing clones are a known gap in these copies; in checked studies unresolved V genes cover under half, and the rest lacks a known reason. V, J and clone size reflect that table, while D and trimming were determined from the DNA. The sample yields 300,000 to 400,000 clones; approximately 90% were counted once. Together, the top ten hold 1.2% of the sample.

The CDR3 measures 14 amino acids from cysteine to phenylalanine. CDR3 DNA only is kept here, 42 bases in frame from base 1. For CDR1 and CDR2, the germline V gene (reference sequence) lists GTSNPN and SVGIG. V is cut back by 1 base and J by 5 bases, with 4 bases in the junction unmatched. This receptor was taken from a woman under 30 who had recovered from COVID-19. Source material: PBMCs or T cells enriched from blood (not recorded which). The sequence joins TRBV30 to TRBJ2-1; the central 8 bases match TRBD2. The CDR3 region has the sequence CAWSARLANNEQFF. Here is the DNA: TGTGCCTGGAGTGCAAGACTAGCGAACAATGAGCAGTTCTTC.